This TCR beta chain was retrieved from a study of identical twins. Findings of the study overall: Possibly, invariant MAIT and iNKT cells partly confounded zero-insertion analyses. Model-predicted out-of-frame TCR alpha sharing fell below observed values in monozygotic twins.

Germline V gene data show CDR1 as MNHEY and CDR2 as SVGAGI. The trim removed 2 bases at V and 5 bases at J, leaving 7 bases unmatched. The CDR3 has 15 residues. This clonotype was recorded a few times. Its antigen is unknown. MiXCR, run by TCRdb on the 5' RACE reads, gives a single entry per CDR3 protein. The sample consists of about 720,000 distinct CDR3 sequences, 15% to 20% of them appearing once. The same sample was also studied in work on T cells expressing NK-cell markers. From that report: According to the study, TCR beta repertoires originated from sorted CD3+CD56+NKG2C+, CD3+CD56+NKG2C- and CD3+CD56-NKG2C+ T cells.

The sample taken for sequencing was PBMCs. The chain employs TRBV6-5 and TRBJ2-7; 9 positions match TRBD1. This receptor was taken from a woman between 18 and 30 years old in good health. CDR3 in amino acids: CASSYGTGTSNEQYF. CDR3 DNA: TGTGCCAGCAGTTACGGGACAGGGACGTCGAACGAGCAGTACTTC.